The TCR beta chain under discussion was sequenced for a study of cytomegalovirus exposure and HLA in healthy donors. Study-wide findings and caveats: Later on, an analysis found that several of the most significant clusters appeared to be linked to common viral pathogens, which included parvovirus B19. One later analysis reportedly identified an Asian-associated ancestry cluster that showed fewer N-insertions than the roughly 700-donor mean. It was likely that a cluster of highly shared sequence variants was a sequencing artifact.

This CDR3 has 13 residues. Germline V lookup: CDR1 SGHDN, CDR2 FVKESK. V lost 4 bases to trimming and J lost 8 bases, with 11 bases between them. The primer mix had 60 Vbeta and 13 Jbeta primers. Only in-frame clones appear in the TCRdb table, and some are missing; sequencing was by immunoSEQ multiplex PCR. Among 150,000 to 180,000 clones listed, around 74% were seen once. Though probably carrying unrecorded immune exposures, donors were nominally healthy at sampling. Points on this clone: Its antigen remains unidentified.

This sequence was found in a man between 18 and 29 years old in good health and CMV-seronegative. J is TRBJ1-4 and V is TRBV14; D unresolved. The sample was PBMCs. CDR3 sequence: CASSPRLGEKLFF. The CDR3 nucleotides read TGTGCCAGCAGCCCAAGACTTGGGGAAAAACTGTTTTTT.